A selection of T cell receptor beta chains follows, all from one sample in a study of blood T cell repertoires in COVID-19. Method: immunoSEQ multiplex PCR; TCRdb's copy keeps in-frame clones and lacks some. The sample consists of about 250,000 clones, over 75% of them appearing once. The sequenced material came from peripheral blood. The receptors were gathered from a woman in her 30s with acute or convalescent COVID-19. Both conserved end residues are part of each CDR3. The order of the fields is D gene, clone size, J gene, V gene, CDR3 DNA, CDR3 protein. D genes are given only for firm matches. For some rows the clone size is stated as once, few or many, or as a class when expanded; others skip it.

>TRBD1|NA|TRBJ1-3|TRBV3-1/TRBV3-2
TGTGCCAGCAGCCAAGGGCCAGACGGGACAGGGGGTTTCAAAAACTCTGGAAACACCATATATTTT
CASSQGPDGTGGFKNSGNTIYF
>TRBD2|NA|TRBJ2-1|TRBV5-4
TGTGCCAGCAGCTTGGAGGTCGGGAGGGCCTACAATGAGCAGTTCTTC
CASSLEVGRAYNEQFF
>TRBD1|NA|TRBJ2-7|TRBV19
TGTGCCAGTAGTATGTTTGGCGCCCGAACGACAGGGGCCTACGAGCAGTACTTC
CASSMFGARTTGAYEQYF
>TRBD1|NA|TRBJ1-3|TRBV6-5
TGTGCCAGCAGCCAGACAGGGACCTCTGGAAACACCATATATTTT
CASSQTGTSGNTIYF
>NA|NA|TRBJ1-1|TRBV30
TGTGCCTGGATGGGGAGGGGGAGCACTGAAGCTTTCTTT
CAWMGRGSTEAFF
>TRBD2|NA|TRBJ2-3|TRBV19
TGTGCCAGTAGACCACTAGCGGGTAGCACAGATACGCAGTATTTT
CASRPLAGSTDTQYF
>NA|NA|TRBJ2-7|TRBV5-1
TGCGCCAGCAGCTTGTTTTCTCGAGGCGAGCAGTACTTC
CASSLFSRGEQYF
>TRBD1|NA|TRBJ1-5|TRBV24-1
TGTGCCACCAGTGATTTCCTTGATGGGACAGGGGGGGTTAGCAATCAGCCCCAGCATTTT
CATSDFLDGTGGVSNQPQHF
>NA|NA|TRBJ1-5|TRBV24-1
TGTGCCACCAGTGACCCCGACGGGGGCAATCAGCCCCAGCATTTT
CATSDPDGGNQPQHF
>NA|NA|TRBJ1-1|TRBV7-6
TGTGCCAGCAGCTTAGATCTAGGGGACACTGAAGCTTTCTTT
CASSLDLGDTEAFF
>NA|NA|TRBJ2-1|TRBV13
TGTGCCAGCAGCTTAGAGGGGGAGACGGTGGCGTATAATGAGCAGTTCTTC
CASSLEGETVAYNEQFF
>TRBD1|NA|TRBJ1-5|TRBV27
TGTGCCAGCAGTCAGGACAGGCTGTATAGCAATCAGCCCCAGCATTTT
CASSQDRLYSNQPQHF
>NA|NA|TRBJ2-2|TRBV24-1
TGTGCCACCAGTGACCCTTCGCCGGGTATTACCGGGGAGCTGTTTTTT
CATSDPSPGITGELFF
>NA|once|TRBJ2-3|TRBV6-5
TGTGCCAGCAGTTACTCGAGTTTATCCACCGCAGATACGCAGTATTTT
CASSYSSLSTADTQYF
>NA|NA|TRBJ2-7|TRBV7-2
TGTGCCAGCAGCTTCGAACAGGGCTACGAGCAGTACTTC
CASSFEQGYEQYF
>NA|NA|TRBJ1-3|TRBV5-1
TGCGCCAGCAGCTTGGGGCAGACAGCAATCTCTGGAAACACCATATATTTT
CASSLGQTAISGNTIYF
>TRBD2|NA|TRBJ2-3|TRBV7-2
TGTGCCAGCGGACTAGCGGGAGCCGCAGATACGCAGTATTTT
CASGLAGAADTQYF
>NA|NA|TRBJ1-1|TRBV27
TGTGCCAGCACTCCTCGGGGTGTTGGCACTGAAGCTTTCTTT
CASTPRGVGTEAFF
>TRBD1|NA|TRBJ2-7|TRBV4-3
TGCGCCAGCAGCCAACTCAGCAGGGGGCTCTACGAGCAGTACTTC
CASSQLSRGLYEQYF
>NA|NA|TRBJ1-5|TRBV7-8
TGTGCCAGCAGCTTAGGACAGTATCAGCCCCAGCATTTT
CASSLGQYQPQHF
>NA|NA|TRBJ2-1|TRBV15
TGTGCCACCTGTCCCCTAAAGAGCTCCTACAATGAGCAGTTCTTC
CATCPLKSSYNEQFF
>TRBD2|NA|TRBJ2-2|TRBV5-1
TGCGCCAGCAGCTTGGGGACTAGAGGATCCGGGGAGCTGTTTTTT
CASSLGTRGSGELFF
>TRBD1|NA|TRBJ1-1|TRBV9
TGTGCCAGCAGCGTAGCCGGACAGGGTGGCACTGAAGCTTTCTTT
CASSVAGQGGTEAFF
>TRBD1|few|TRBJ1-1|TRBV9
TGTGCCAGCAGCGTTGGGACAGGGATCATGAACACTGAAGCTTTCTTT
CASSVGTGIMNTEAFF
>NA|NA|TRBJ2-5|TRBV30
TGTGCCTGGAGTGTAGCCCGGGTCAGACTCCGGGAGACCCAGTACTTC
CAWSVARVRLRETQYF
>TRBD1|NA|TRBJ2-7|TRBV7-2
TGTGCCAGCAGCTCCACCGCCCCCCTCCGGGACAGGGTCTCCTACGAGCAGTACTTC
CASSSTAPLRDRVSYEQYF
>TRBD2|NA|TRBJ2-1|TRBV3-1/TRBV3-2
TGTGCCAGCAGCTCGAGGACTAGCGGGAAGTTCAATGAGCAGTTCTTC
CASSSRTSGKFNEQFF
>NA|NA|TRBJ1-2|TRBV5-4
TGTGCCAGCAGCCGACAGGAGAGAGGCTACACCTTC
CASSRQERGYTF
>NA|once|TRBJ2-2|TRBV14
TGTGCCAGCAGCCATCTAAATACAGGGAACACCGGGGAGCTGTTTTTT
CASSHLNTGNTGELFF
>TRBD2|NA|TRBJ2-7|TRBV7-3
TGTGCCAGCAGCTTGGGTGGACTAGGTTCCTACGAGCAGTACTTC
CASSLGGLGSYEQYF
>TRBD1|NA|TRBJ1-5|TRBV7-8
TGTGCCAGCAGCCTCGCCGGACAGGGGGATCAGCCCCAGCATTTT
CASSLAGQGDQPQHF
>NA|NA|TRBJ1-2|TRBV6-2/TRBV6-3
TGTGCCAGCAGTTACGGCAGCTATGGCTACACCTTC
CASSYGSYGYTF
>NA|NA|TRBJ1-3|TRBV9
TGTGCCAGCAGCGTAATCGGTCTCGGTGGAAACACCATATATTTT
CASSVIGLGGNTIYF
>TRBD1|NA|TRBJ2-7|TRBV2
TGTGCCAGCAGTGGGGGACAGGGGCCATACTTGCAGTACTTC
CASSGGQGPYLQYF
>TRBD2|NA|TRBJ2-1|TRBV5-4
TGTGCCAGCAGGACAGGGACTAGCGGGAGGTACTACAATGAGCAGTTCTTC
CASRTGTSGRYYNEQFF
>NA|NA|TRBJ2-3|TRBV7-2
TGTGCCAGCAGCTTAGGTCGTTCCACAGATACGCAGTATTTT
CASSLGRSTDTQYF
>NA|NA|TRBJ1-2|TRBV19
TGTGCCAGTAATGAGGGTTTCTATGGCTACACCTTC
CASNEGFYGYTF
>TRBD2|NA|TRBJ2-7|TRBV7-9
TGTGCCAGCAGCACGGGGACTAGCGGGGGGCACGAGCAGTACTTC
CASSTGTSGGHEQYF
>NA|NA|TRBJ2-7|TRBV6-1
TGTGCCAGCAGTGAAGCACTCGGAGCCTACGAGCAGTACTTC
CASSEALGAYEQYF
>NA|NA|TRBJ2-1|TRBV24-1
TGTGCCACCAGCAATCCCCCCAATGAGCAGTTCTTC
CATSNPPNEQFF
>NA|NA|TRBJ1-5|TRBV2
TGTGCCAGCACCATACAGGGTACCAATCAGCCCCAGCATTTT
CASTIQGTNQPQHF